These 31 T cell receptor beta chains were sequenced from one sample in a study of control samples from healthy donors and cancer patients. The method was immunoSEQ multiplex PCR; TCRdb's version includes in-frame clones alone and lacks a portion of them. The table includes 93,000 or so clones, around 89% detected once. The sequencing input was PBMCs. The receptors were sampled from a man between 60 and 75 years old with lung cancer.

This clone was found once. This chain links TRBV29-1 with TRBJ1-1; tentative D call: TRBD1 (5 bases). The CDR3 sequence is 14 residues long. CDR1 is SQVTM, CDR2 ANQGSEA, per germline. Deletions cut 0 bases from V and 1 base from J, with 9 bases between. The CDR3 sequence is CSVEDLRGNTEAFF. The CDR3 bases are TGCAGCGTTGAAGATCTGAGGGGGAACACTGAAGCTTTCTTT.

The chain is built from TRBV6-2 or TRBV6-3 and TRBJ2-2; D unclear. The germline V and J ends were trimmed by 1 base and 6 bases, with 3 bases remaining between them. Germline V gives CDR1 MNHEY, CDR2 SVGEGT. The length of the CDR3 is 12 residues. The CDR3 DNA reads TGTGCCAGCAGTTACTTTGCCGGGGAGCTGTTTTTT. It translates to CASSYFAGELFF.

The genes are TRBV3-1 (or the pseudogene TRBV3-2) and TRBJ2-7; D gene ambiguous. With 4 bases removed from V and 5 bases from J, the gap between germline ends came to 15 bases. Germline CDR1 is LGHDT and CDR2 is YNNKEL (reference sequence). The CDR3 totals 14 residues. The CDR3 sequence is CASSPLSSGDEQYF. In DNA, the CDR3 is TGTGCCAGCAGCCCCTTGTCGTCAGGTGACGAGCAGTACTTC.

This clone was seen once. V and J are TRBV9 and TRBJ1-3; 9 nucleotides match TRBD1. The CDR3 consists of 16 residues. The junction had 5 bases not matched to a gene; V was cut back by 3 bases and J by 1 base. Germline V gene sequence: CDR1 SGDLS, CDR2 YYNGEE. This CDR3 is CASSATGGRSGNTIYF. DNA of the CDR3: TGTGCCAGCAGCGCGACAGGGGGGAGGTCTGGAAACACCATATATTTT.

V is TRBV2 and J is TRBJ2-3; D may match TRBD1 or TRBD2 (7 bases each). CDR3 length: 15 amino acids. V lost 3 bases and J lost 5, with 15 bases in between. CDR1 and CDR2 (germline): SNHLY, FYNNEI. Written as DNA, the CDR3 is TGTGCCAGCAGTGATTTCCAGGGGGGGATAGATACGCAGTATTTT. It encodes CASSDFQGGIDTQYF.

The chain joins TRBV30 to TRBJ2-1; 8 bases match TRBD2. This CDR3 contains 15 residues. V shed 3 bases, J shed 4 bases, and the junction held 8 bases outside the gene matches. Germline V gene lookup returns CDR1 GTSNPN and CDR2 SVGIG (reference sequence). The DNA of the CDR3 is TGTGCCTGGAGCCGACGGGGGGGCCAATACAATGAGCAGTTCTTC. Protein: CAWSRRGGQYNEQFF. Full variable domain (rest looked up from reference TRBV30 and TRBJ2-1): SQTIHQWPATLVQPVGSPLSLECTVEGTSNPNLYWYRQAAGRGLQLLFYSVGIGQISSEVPQNLSASRPQDRQFILSSKKLLLSDSGFYLCAWSRRGGQYNEQFFGPGTRLTVL.

The chain carries TRBV2 and TRBJ1-2; D is possibly TRBD1 (5 bases). The CDR3 extends over 15 amino acids. CDR1 is SNHLY, CDR2 FYNNEI, per germline. Trimming pared 3 bases from V and 8 bases from J, leaving 19 bases between. CDR3 sequence: CASSDSGTHSGGYTF. CDR3 in DNA: TGTGCCAGCAGTGATTCAGGGACGCACTCAGGAGGCTACACCTTC. The full variable domain, in which reference TRBV2 and TRBJ1-2 provide the parts outside the CDR3, is EPEVTQTPSHQVTQMGQEVILRCVPISNHLYFYWYRQILGQKVEFLVSFYNNEISEKSEIFDDQFSVERPDGSNFTLKIRSTKLEDSAMYFCASSDSGTHSGGYTFGSGTRLTVV.

This sequence joins TRBV19 and TRBJ1-6; no reliable D call. The V and J ends lost 6 bases and 0 bases respectively, with 6 bases between them. The CDR3 runs to 14 residues. From germline, CDR1 is LNHDA and CDR2 SQIVND (reference sequence). The DNA of the CDR3 is TGTGCCAGTAGCTCTAGCTCCTATAATTCACCCCTCCACTTT. It is translated as CASSSSSYNSPLHF.

The chain recombines TRBV19 with TRBJ2-4, with unresolved D. The CDR3 totals 17 residues. The V end lost 2 bases, the J end lost 0 bases, and 14 bases lay between the germline ends. Germline V gene lookup returns CDR1 LNHDA and CDR2 SQIVND (reference sequence). Here the CDR3 reads CASSITGPSLAKNIQYF. CDR3 bases: TGTGCCAGTAGTATAACCGGGCCCTCCTTAGCCAAAAACATTCAGTACTTC.

The rearrangement joins TRBV9 to TRBJ2-5; 8 nucleotides agree with TRBD1. The CDR3 has 15 amino acids. CDR1 and CDR2 from the germline V gene are SGDLS and YYNGEE. Trimming removed 3 bases from V and 4 bases from J; junction bases left unmatched: 8. CDR3 in amino acids: CASSGETGAGETQYF. The CDR3 nucleotides read TGTGCCAGCAGCGGAGAGACAGGGGCTGGAGAGACCCAGTACTTC.

This clone was picked up a small number of times. The J gene is TRBJ1-5, the V gene TRBV30; no clear D. The length of the CDR3 is 13 residues. Germline V CDR1 and CDR2: GTSNPN, SVGIG (reference sequence). V gave up 4 bases and J gave up 8 bases, with 15 bases separating them. CDR3 bases: TGTGCCTGGACCCTTCAAGGGAGTGAGCCCCAGCATTTT. This codes for CAWTLQGSEPQHF.

The chain carries TRBV2 and TRBJ1-5; D not resolved. Germline V gene lookup returns CDR1 SNHLY and CDR2 FYNNEI. CDR3 length equals 14 residues. Between the trimmed V and J ends, which lost 4 bases and 2 bases, there was a span of 9 bases. Here the CDR3 reads CASSAGKGNQPQHF. The CDR3 DNA reads TGTGCCAGCAGTGCGGGAAAGGGCAATCAGCCCCAGCATTTT. The full variable domain, completed using reference TRBV2 and TRBJ1-5, is EPEVTQTPSHQVTQMGQEVILRCVPISNHLYFYWYRQILGQKVEFLVSFYNNEISEKSEIFDDQFSVERPDGSNFTLKIRSTKLEDSAMYFCASSAGKGNQPQHFGDGTRLSIL.

The chain has TRBV20-1 and TRBJ1-2; D remains ambiguous. CDR3 size: 11 residues. Germline CDR1 is DFQATT and CDR2 is SNEGSKA (reference sequence). Between the trimmed V and J ends, which lost 3 bases and 7 bases, there was a span of 9 bases. CDR3 DNA: TGCAGTGCTAGTCCCAGGTCTGGCTACACCTTC. This sequence encodes CSASPRSGYTF.

The count of this clone is one. The CDR3 is CASSDARFLEQYV. The DNA of the CDR3 is TGTGCCAGCAGTGATGCCCGTTTTTTAGAGCAGTACGTC. The chain couples TRBV2 to TRBJ2-7; D gene uncertain. CDR1 and CDR2 from the germline V gene are SNHLY and FYNNEI. The CDR3 is 13 amino acids. The ends were cut back, 3 bases at V and 7 bases at J, with 13 bases in the middle.

On this clone: Compared with germline, one end of the junction differs, possibly owing to a read error. J is TRBJ2-5 and V is TRBV27, with D unresolved. The CDR3 sequence is 12 residues long. Germline lookup yields CDR1 MNHEY and CDR2 SMNVEV (reference sequence). CDR3 sequence (DNA): TGTGCCAGCGGTTTCTACCAAGAGACCCAGTACTTC. Translated: CASGFYQETQYF.

V usage is TRBV6-5 and J usage is TRBJ1-2; unclear D gene. Germline loops: CDR1 MNHEY, CDR2 SVGAGI. The V end lost 2 bases, the J end lost 5 bases, and 6 bases lay between the germline ends. This CDR3 region has 12 residues. The CDR3 sequence is CASSYNGYGYTF. In DNA form, the CDR3 reads TGTGCCAGCAGTTACAACGGGTATGGCTACACCTTC.

The genes are TRBV10-3 and TRBJ2-7; D gene uncertain. Germline CDR1 is ENHRY and CDR2 is SYGVKD. Trimming removed 10 bases from V and 5 bases from J, with 21 bases in between. This CDR3 contains 14 residues. As DNA, the CDR3 is TGTGCCACAGCTCAAGGACCCATTGGAGACGAGCAGTACTTC. Translated: CATAQGPIGDEQYF.

The chain uses TRBV19 and TRBJ2-2; D is perhaps TRBD1 (6 bases). Germline CDR1 LNHDA, CDR2 SQIVND (reference sequence). CDR3 size: 17 residues. The germline V and J ends were trimmed by 3 bases and 5 bases, with 19 bases remaining between them. The CDR3 loop is CASSIPGDLYWTGELFF. In nucleotides, the CDR3 is TGTGCCAGTAGTATCCCAGGGGATTTGTATTGGACCGGGGAGCTGTTTTTT. Full variable domain (outside the CDR3, taken from reference TRBV19 and TRBJ2-2): DGGITQSPKYLFRKEGQNVTLSCEQNLNHDAMYWYRQDPGQGLRLIYYSQIVNDFQKGDIAEGYSVSREKKESFPLTVTSAQKNPTAFYLCASSIPGDLYWTGELFFGEGSRLTVL.

V is TRBV5-6 and J is TRBJ1-5, with 11 bases aligning to TRBD1. Trimming at V came to 4 bases and at J to 6 bases, leaving 3 bases not matched to a gene. The germline V gene encodes CDR1 SGHDT and CDR2 YYEEEE. There are 14 residues in the CDR3. In DNA form, the CDR3 reads TGTGCCAGCAGCCGGGACAGGGGGATTCAGCCCCAGCATTTT. Protein sequence: CASSRDRGIQPQHF.

The gene calls are TRBV3-1 (or the pseudogene TRBV3-2) and TRBJ2-7; D is perhaps TRBD2 (7 bases). The CDR3 spans 15 residues. The germline V and J ends were trimmed by 4 bases and 1 base, with 14 bases remaining between them. Per the germline V gene, CDR1 is LGHDT and CDR2 is YNNKEL (reference sequence). CDR3 bases: TGTGCCAGCAGCCCCATCGGGGGGCCTTCCTACGAGCAGTACTTC. Translation: CASSPIGGPSYEQYF.

The chain links TRBV5-1 to TRBJ1-1; weak D call: TRBD1 (5 bases). CDR1 and CDR2 (germline): SGHRS, YFSETQ. This CDR3 has 14 residues. V was pared by 2 bases and J by 3 bases, with 11 bases between. The DNA of the CDR3 is TGCGCCAGCAGCTTCACAGGTGGGGACACTGAAGCTTTCTTT. Its translation is CASSFTGGDTEAFF.

The chain recombines TRBV6-5 with TRBJ1-2; possible D gene TRBD1, 5 bases. The V gene's germline CDR1 is MNHEY and CDR2 SVGAGI. The CDR3 spans 15 residues. Trimming took off 2 bases at V and 2 bases at J, with 12 bases between the two ends. The CDR3 DNA reads as TGTGCCAGCAGTTACGTCGGGGGAAAAAACTATGGCTACACCTTC. This sequence encodes CASSYVGGKNYGYTF.

This chain uses TRBV29-1 with TRBJ2-2; weak D call: TRBD2 (5 bases). Germline CDR1 SQVTM, CDR2 ANQGSEA. The V and J ends lost 3 bases and 1 base respectively, with 6 bases between them. The CDR3 extends over 13 amino acids. The CDR3 loop is CSVDRGNTGELFF. In DNA, the CDR3 is TGCAGCGTTGATCGGGGGAACACCGGGGAGCTGTTTTTT.

The chain joins TRBV7-9 to TRBJ2-5, with D possibly TRBD2 on 5 matching bases. CDR1 is SEHNR and CDR2 is FQNEAQ in the germline V gene (reference sequence). Trimming stripped 2 bases from V and 6 bases from J, with 16 bases between. CDR3 size: 15 residues. CDR3 sequence reads: CASSLQSAGIQTQYF. CDR3 sequence (DNA): TGTGCCAGCAGCTTACAAAGTGCGGGCATACAGACCCAGTACTTC.

The chain combines TRBV6-6 with TRBJ2-7; 8 bases line up with TRBD1. The CDR3 has 15 residues. The germline V gene has CDR1 MNHNY and CDR2 SVGAGI (reference sequence). CDR3: CASSDSTGGSYEQYV. DNA for the CDR3: TGTGCCAGCAGTGACTCTACAGGGGGTTCCTACGAGCAGTACGTC.

V and J are TRBV10-3 and TRBJ2-3, with D perhaps matching TRBD1 or TRBD2 (5 bases each). Trimming pared 5 bases from V and 0 bases from J, leaving 12 bases between. CDR3 length: 15 amino acids. Germline V gene sequence: CDR1 ENHRY, CDR2 SYGVKD. The CDR3: CAISSGTQSTDTQYF. The CDR3 DNA reads as TGTGCCATCAGTTCCGGGACCCAAAGCACAGATACGCAGTATTTT.

The gene calls are TRBV5-6 and TRBJ1-3; maybe TRBD1 (6 bases). Deletions cut 4 bases from V and 0 bases from J, with 11 bases between. The CDR3 contains 15 residues. Germline loops: CDR1 SGHDT, CDR2 YYEEEE. CDR3 region: CASSLGQYSGNTIYF. For the CDR3, the DNA is TGTGCCAGCAGCCTCGGACAGTACTCTGGAAACACCATATATTTT.

The chain uses TRBV27 and TRBJ1-1; D ambiguous. V was clipped by 6 bases and J by 0 bases, with 8 bases between them. There are 13 residues in the CDR3. Germline V gene sequence: CDR1 MNHEY, CDR2 SMNVEV (reference sequence). CDR3 residues: CASRIYMNTEAFF. The CDR3 DNA reads as TGTGCCAGCAGGATATATATGAACACTGAAGCTTTCTTT.

The rearrangement links TRBV7-2 to TRBJ1-2; 7 bases line up with TRBD1. Germline assignment: CDR1 SGHTA and CDR2 FQGNSA. V was pared by 3 bases and J by 6 bases, with 10 bases of the junction left unmatched. The CDR3 runs 15 residues. DNA for the CDR3: TGTGCCAGCAGCTTTGCGACAGGGCGGGAAGATGGCTACACCTTC. This translates into CASSFATGREDGYTF. Drawing the rest from reference TRBV7-2 and TRBJ1-2, the complete variable domain is GAGVSQSPSNKVTEKGKDVELRCDPISGHTALYWYRQSLGQGLEFLIYFQGNSAPDKSGLPSDRFSAERTGGSVSTLTIQRTQQEDSAVYLCASSFATGREDGYTFGSGTRLTVV.

The V and J genes are TRBV6-1 and TRBJ1-6; 7 bases are shared with TRBD1. J gave up 5 bases and V 3 bases, and 4 bases lay outside the gene matches. The CDR3 totals 15 residues. Germline values: CDR1 MNHNS, CDR2 SASEGT. The CDR3 nucleotides read TGTGCCAGCAGTGAGACAGGGCACCATAATTCACCCCTCCACTTT. Translating it yields CASSETGHHNSPLHF.

This clone appeared a single time. The chain employs TRBV18 and TRBJ1-1; no clear D. V lost 7 bases and J lost 1, with 13 bases in between. Germline assignment: CDR1 KGHSH and CDR2 LQKENI. This CDR3 contains 14 residues. In nucleotides, the CDR3 is TGTGCCAGCTATGCGACTTTTCCGAACACTGAAGCTTTCTTT. Translating gives CASYATFPNTEAFF.